Below, 20 T cell receptor beta chains from the same sample are listed, as sequenced in a study of control samples from healthy donors and cancer patients. Generated by immunoSEQ multiplex PCR, the TCRdb table keeps only in-frame clones and is missing some. The sample records under 300,000 clones, over 70% being singletons. The sequenced sample was PBMCs. Every receptor here comes from a woman aged 55-69 years with lung cancer.

Here the CDR3 reads CASSPLTGITEAFF. Written as DNA, the CDR3 is TGTGCCAGCTCACCCTTGACAGGGATTACTGAAGCTTTCTTT. The chain recombines TRBV18 with TRBJ1-1; 7 bases match TRBD1. Germline-derived CDR1 and CDR2 are KGHSH and LQKENI. CDR3 length: 14 residues. V gave up 3 bases and J gave up 5 bases; unmatched junction bases: 6.

The chain is built from TRBV2 and TRBJ2-7, with a possible D match to TRBD1 (6 bases). The V gene's germline CDR1 is SNHLY and CDR2 FYNNEI. This CDR3 is 13 amino acids long. Trimming pared 4 bases from V and 5 bases from J, leaving 12 bases between. CDR3: CASSVQGGHEQYF. CDR3 coding DNA: TGTGCCAGCAGTGTACAGGGTGGTCACGAGCAGTACTTC.

The J gene is TRBJ1-2, the V gene TRBV9; maybe TRBD1 (6 bases). The CDR3 spans 15 residues. Germline CDR1 and CDR2: SGDLS and YYNGEE. Deletions cut 6 bases from V and 0 bases from J, with 15 bases between. This CDR3 is CASTFGQPPNYGYTF. The CDR3 coding sequence is TGTGCCAGCACCTTCGGACAGCCGCCTAACTATGGCTACACCTTC.

The chain uses TRBV11-2 and TRBJ1-2; D remains unclear. CDR3 length: 14 amino acids. The V end lost 4 bases, the J end lost 4 bases, and 13 bases lay between the germline ends. Looked up from germline, CDR1 is SGHAT and CDR2 is FQNNGV. CDR3 sequence: CASSSPSRVYGYTF. The CDR3 bases are TGTGCCAGCAGCTCTCCGTCGAGGGTCTATGGCTACACCTTC. The complete variable domain, with remaining parts taken from reference TRBV11-2 and TRBJ1-2, reads EAGVAQSPRYKIIEKRQSVAFWCNPISGHATLYWYQQILGQGPKLLIQFQNNGVVDDSQLPKDRFSAERLKGVDSTLKIQPAKLEDSAVYLCASSSPSRVYGYTFGSGTRLTVV.

The chain is built from TRBV21-1 and TRBJ1-6. TRBV21-1 is a documented pseudogene. The CDR3 spans 16 residues. CDR3 residues: CASSKSYRDSNSPLHF. The CDR3 DNA follows: TGTGCCAGCAGCAAATCGTACCGAGATTCTAATTCACCCCTCCACTTT.

This clone is medium-sized (0.01 to 0.1%) within its sample. The chain couples TRBV4-1 to TRBJ2-1; tentatively, D is TRBD2 (5 bases). The CDR3 spans 16 residues. Germline CDR1 is MGHRA and CDR2 is YSYEKL. Trimming removed 0 bases at V and 3 bases at J, with 12 bases between. The CDR3 DNA reads TGCGCCAGCAGCCAAGAACCCGGGATTCTCTACAATGAGCAGTTCTTC. Protein sequence: CASSQEPGILYNEQFF.

The chain uses TRBV29-1 and TRBJ2-5; D ambiguous. CDR3 length equals 12 residues. Trimming cost V 4 bases and J 1 base, with 7 bases left between them. CDR1 is SQVTM and CDR2 is ANQGSEA in the germline V gene. CDR3 sequence reads: CSVVEIQETQYF. The CDR3, as DNA: TGCAGCGTTGTTGAGATCCAAGAGACCCAGTACTTC.

The V call is TRBV2, the J call TRBJ2-3, with a tentative D call TRBD2 (6 bases). Trimming pared 10 bases from V and 1 base from J, leaving 12 bases between. Germline-derived CDR1 and CDR2 are SNHLY and FYNNEI. The CDR3 runs to 13 residues. The DNA of the CDR3 is TGTGCCACCAGACTAGACCGCACAGATACGCAGTATTTT. Residues: CATRLDRTDTQYF.

V gene TRBV5-1 combines with J gene TRBJ2-1; weak D call: TRBD1 (6 bases). With 0 bases removed from V and 5 bases from J, the gap between germline ends came to 12 bases. The germline CDR1 and CDR2 sequences are SGHRS and YFSETQ. The CDR3 is made up of 15 amino acids. CDR3 sequence reads: CASSLGAGADNEQFF. For the CDR3, the DNA is TGCGCCAGCAGCTTGGGGGCAGGGGCGGACAATGAGCAGTTCTTC.

The chain employs TRBV24-1 and TRBJ2-1, with 9 bases matching TRBD1. Germline trimming cut 4 bases from V and 8 bases from J; bases unmatched to any gene: 8. From germline, CDR1 is KGHDR and CDR2 SFDVKD. This CDR3 comprises 15 residues. The DNA for the CDR3 is TGTGCCACCAGTGAGGCCGGGACAGGGCGCGATGAGCAGTTCTTC. Protein: CATSEAGTGRDEQFF.

The chain recombines TRBV4-1 with TRBJ2-1, with 7 bases identical to TRBD2. Germline trimming cut 5 bases from V and 2 bases from J; bases unmatched to any gene: 9. CDR1 MGHRA and CDR2 YSYEKL come from the germline V gene. This CDR3 region has 16 residues. Here the CDR3 DNA reads TGCGCCAGCAGCACTTTAGCGGGCCGTCCCTACAATGAGCAGTTCTTC. Encoded protein: CASSTLAGRPYNEQFF.

This rearrangement joins TRBV24-1 to TRBJ2-7, with TRBD1 matching 7 bases. Germline V gene lookup returns CDR1 KGHDR and CDR2 SFDVKD. J lost 5 bases, V lost 4 bases, and 4 bases had no gene match. The CDR3 contains 13 residues. The CDR3 coding sequence is TGTGCCACCAGTGACTGGACAGGCAACGAGCAGTACTTC. It codes for CATSDWTGNEQYF.

V gene TRBV11-2 combines with J gene TRBJ1-3, with a weak D call TRBD1 (5 bases). Trimming removed 1 base at V and 4 bases at J, with 11 bases between. Germline values: CDR1 SGHAT, CDR2 FQNNGV. CDR3 length: 15 amino acids. The CDR3 reads CASSLVAGQGNTIYF. The CDR3, as DNA: TGTGCCAGCAGCTTAGTGGCAGGGCAAGGAAACACCATATATTTT.

The V call is TRBV6-5, the J call TRBJ2-7, with D possibly being TRBD1 (6 bases). V was shortened by 6 bases and J by 4 bases, with 7 bases between the two germline ends. The germline V gene has CDR1 MNHEY and CDR2 SVGAGI. This CDR3 has 11 residues. CDR3 DNA sequence: TGTGCCAGCAGCGACAGGTACGAGCAGTACTTC. Translated: CASSDRYEQYF.

The chain carries TRBV2 and TRBJ2-2; D might be TRBD1 (5 bases). This CDR3 contains 13 residues. Trimming took off 6 bases at V and 4 bases at J, with 9 bases between the two ends. Germline lookup yields CDR1 SNHLY and CDR2 FYNNEI. The CDR3 spells CASRGHPTGELFF. CDR3 bases: TGTGCCAGCAGAGGACACCCCACCGGGGAGCTGTTTTTT.

This clone was counted a single time. The gene calls are TRBV28 and TRBJ2-5; tentative D call: TRBD1 (6 bases). Trimming cost V 2 bases and J 2 bases, with 15 bases left between them. CDR3 length: 16 residues. Germline loops: CDR1 MDHEN, CDR2 SYDVKM. The CDR3 loop is CASSLVGAGLQETQYF. The CDR3, as DNA: TGTGCCAGCAGTTTAGTGGGGGCTGGATTACAAGAGACCCAGTACTTC.

V is TRBV9 and J is TRBJ2-2, with unresolved D. This CDR3 region has 16 residues. Trimming removed 4 bases from V and 4 bases from J, with 17 bases in between. Germline assignment: CDR1 SGDLS and CDR2 YYNGEE. CDR3 sequence (DNA): TGTGCCAGCAGCACTAACCCCGGCCAAAGCACCGGGGAGCTGTTTTTT. This translates into CASSTNPGQSTGELFF.

The chain employs TRBV7-8 and TRBJ2-3; unclear D gene. The CDR3 runs to 14 residues. Germline V lookup: CDR1 SGHVS, CDR2 FQNEAQ. Trimming shortened V by 4 bases and J by 4 bases, and 12 bases separated the two germline ends. CDR3 sequence: CASSSTAASDTQYF. The CDR3 nucleotides are TGTGCCAGCAGCTCGACGGCCGCGTCAGATACGCAGTATTTT.

A few counts support this clone. The rearrangement joins TRBV12-5 to TRBJ1-5; D is unresolved. The CDR3 contains 10 residues. Germline V gene data show CDR1 as LGHNT and CDR2 as FRNRAP. Trimming took off 6 bases at V and 11 bases at J, with 8 bases between the two ends. The CDR3 sequence is CASGDHTQHF. CDR3 nucleotide sequence: TGTGCTAGTGGGGACCATACCCAGCATTTT.

The chain uses TRBV28 and TRBJ2-5, with D uncertain. V lost 3 bases to trimming and J lost 5 bases, with 10 bases between them. Germline-derived CDR1 and CDR2 are MDHEN and SYDVKM. The CDR3 sequence is 13 residues long. This CDR3 is CASSFGVRETQYF. CDR3 nucleotide sequence: TGTGCCAGCAGTTTTGGGGTTAGGGAGACCCAGTACTTC.